These 18 T cell receptor beta chains came from one sample sequenced in a study of cytomegalovirus exposure and HLA in healthy donors. Primers included in the PCR were 60 Vbeta and 13 Jbeta primers. TCRdb's table, derived via immunoSEQ multiplex PCR, lists solely in-frame clones and lacks some. The sample has 180,000 or so clones; over 75% are singletons. Input material: PBMCs. These receptors were obtained from a young man in good health and CMV-seropositive.

This chain's CDR3 is CASSPGWGGGGNTIYF. DNA of the CDR3: TGTGCCAGCAGTCCGGGGTGGGGGGGCGGTGGAAACACCATATATTTT. The V and J genes are TRBV9 and TRBJ1-3; maybe TRBD1 (6 bases). This CDR3 region has 16 residues. CDR1 and CDR2 from the germline V gene are SGDLS and YYNGEE. V dropped 5 bases and J dropped 3 bases, with 18 bases sitting between them.

The chain employs TRBV9 and TRBJ1-2; maybe TRBD1 (5 bases). Trimming cost V 0 bases and J 7 bases, with 13 bases left between them. Germline loops: CDR1 SGDLS, CDR2 YYNGEE. This CDR3 has 14 residues. The CDR3 is CASSVGTGFSGYTF. The CDR3 nucleotides are TGTGCCAGCAGCGTAGGAACAGGATTTAGTGGCTACACCTTC.

The V and J genes are TRBV9 and TRBJ1-1; D is ambiguous. V lost 4 bases and J 3 bases, leaving 22 bases between the germline ends. Per the germline V gene, CDR1 is SGDLS and CDR2 is YYNGEE. CDR3 size: 17 residues. The CDR3 bases are TGTGCCAGCAGCACCAACCGCAACAAGGGAGGAGACACTGAAGCTTTCTTT. Protein: CASSTNRNKGGDTEAFF.

V is TRBV5-1 and J is TRBJ1-1, with 7 bases identical to TRBD1. Germline loops: CDR1 SGHRS, CDR2 YFSETQ. Trimming took 0 bases from V and 7 from J; bases not matched to a gene: 6. The CDR3 is made up of 14 amino acids. The CDR3 here is CASSLGVWDSEAFF. Written as DNA, the CDR3 is TGCGCCAGCAGCTTGGGTGTCTGGGACAGTGAAGCTTTCTTT.

The V call is TRBV7-9, the J call TRBJ2-1; TRBD1 agrees at 7 bases. The CDR3 consists of 16 residues. V trimming: 2 bases; J trimming: 0 bases; junction bases outside the gene matches: 4. Per the germline V gene, CDR1 is SEHNR and CDR2 is FQNEAQ (reference sequence). The CDR3 loop reads CASSLITGVSYNEQFF. The CDR3 DNA reads as TGTGCCAGCAGCTTAATAACAGGGGTCTCCTACAATGAGCAGTTCTTC.

V and J are TRBV4-3 and TRBJ2-3; D is undetermined. CDR1 and CDR2 (germline): LGHNA, YSLEER. Trimming pared 0 bases from V and 2 bases from J, leaving 9 bases between. The CDR3 is made up of 15 amino acids. DNA for the CDR3: TGCGCCAGCAGCCAAGATCGACGGGTCACAGATACGCAGTATTTT. Its protein product is CASSQDRRVTDTQYF.

V and J are TRBV19 and TRBJ2-5, with TRBD1 matching 11 bases. The CDR3 runs to 16 residues. The V gene end was trimmed by 6 bases and the J gene end by 2 bases; junction bases not matched to a gene: 8. CDR1 is LNHDA, CDR2 SQIVND, per germline (reference sequence). In nucleotides, the CDR3 is TGTGCCAGTAGCGATCGGGGACAGGGGGGTCAAGAGACCCAGTACTTC. It translates to CASSDRGQGGQETQYF. Combining the CDR3 with reference TRBV19 and TRBJ2-5 gives the whole variable domain DGGITQSPKYLFRKEGQNVTLSCEQNLNHDAMYWYRQDPGQGLRLIYYSQIVNDFQKGDIAEGYSVSREKKESFPLTVTSAQKNPTAFYLCASSDRGQGGQETQYFGPGTRLLVL.

This chain uses TRBV4-1 with TRBJ1-2; D call uncertain. The germline V gene encodes CDR1 MGHRA and CDR2 YSYEKL. This CDR3 contains 13 residues. Trimming cost V 0 bases and J 5 bases, with 7 bases left between them. The CDR3 sequence is CASSQDTEYGYTF. In DNA, the CDR3 is TGCGCCAGCAGCCAAGATACAGAGTATGGCTACACCTTC.

The J gene is TRBJ2-4, the V gene TRBV30, with D possibly matching TRBD1 (6 bases). Germline V CDR1 and CDR2: GTSNPN, SVGIG (reference sequence). The CDR3 extends over 12 amino acids. Trimming cost V 2 bases and J 8 bases, with 10 bases left between them. CDR3 protein: CAWSIKGDIQYF. CDR3 nucleotide sequence: TGTGCCTGGAGTATCAAGGGGGACATTCAGTACTTC.

This chain uses TRBV9 with TRBJ2-1; TRBD2 matches at 8 bases. CDR1 and CDR2 (germline): SGDLS, YYNGEE. The junction had 5 bases not matched to a gene; V was cut back by 0 bases and J by 6 bases. The CDR3 totals 15 residues. CDR3 nucleotides: TGTGCCAGCAGCGTAGTGGCGGGGGGACCCAATGAGCAGTTCTTC. It yields the protein CASSVVAGGPNEQFF.

The V and J genes are TRBV29-1 and TRBJ1-1; D not certain. Germline V gene sequence: CDR1 SQVTM, CDR2 ANQGSEA. The V and J ends lost 3 bases and 11 bases respectively, with 13 bases between them. The CDR3 contains 11 residues. In DNA form, the CDR3 reads TGCAGCGTTGATAGACCCGGGTCGGCTTTCTTT. Translating it yields CSVDRPGSAFF.

The gene calls are TRBV6-1 and TRBJ1-2, with D uncertain. Per the germline V gene, CDR1 is MNHNS and CDR2 is SASEGT. The V end was cut by 1 base, the J end by 6 bases, with 9 bases between. The CDR3 spans 13 residues. DNA of the CDR3: TGTGCCAGCAGTGAAGGAGGCGGAGATGGCTACACCTTC. Amino acid sequence: CASSEGGGDGYTF.

In this sample, this clone turned up a few times. The V gene is TRBV6-1, the J gene TRBJ2-7, with 11 bases that match TRBD1. CDR3 length: 19 amino acids. Trimming cost V 4 bases and J 3 bases; bases outside gene matches: 17. Germline CDR1 and CDR2: MNHNS and SASEGT. The CDR3 reads CASSVVPPGTGGVLYEQYF. The CDR3 DNA reads as TGTGCCAGCAGTGTTGTGCCCCCCGGGACAGGGGGTGTTCTCTACGAGCAGTACTTC.

This clone was recorded only once. J is TRBJ2-3 and V is TRBV5-1; 10 nucleotides line up with TRBD1. V gave up 2 bases and J gave up 4 bases; unmatched junction bases: 10. The germline V gene encodes CDR1 SGHRS and CDR2 YFSETQ. This CDR3 region has 17 residues. CDR3 bases: TGCGCCAGCAGCTTAAGACAGGGGGCAATAAGTTCAGATACGCAGTATTTT. Translating gives CASSLRQGAISSDTQYF.

J is TRBJ2-5 and V is TRBV2, with 10 nucleotides matching TRBD1. This CDR3 has 14 amino acids. V gave up 6 bases and J gave up 0 bases; unmatched junction bases: 1. Germline assignment: CDR1 SNHLY and CDR2 FYNNEI. The CDR3 reads CASRGQGYQETQYF. CDR3 nucleotides: TGTGCCAGCAGGGGACAGGGGTACCAAGAGACCCAGTACTTC.

The chain recombines TRBV7-9 with TRBJ1-5; TRBD1 might be the D (6 bases). This CDR3 is 14 amino acids long. Germline assignment: CDR1 SEHNR and CDR2 FQNEAQ (reference sequence). The germline V and J ends were trimmed by 5 bases and 5 bases, with 13 bases remaining between them. The CDR3: CASSTRQADQPQHF. The CDR3 DNA follows: TGTGCCAGCAGCACAAGACAGGCAGATCAGCCCCAGCATTTT.

V is TRBV7-2 and J is TRBJ2-3; 10 bases are shared with TRBD2. Germline CDR1 SGHTA, CDR2 FQGNSA. This CDR3 is 15 amino acids long. V trimming: 8 bases; J trimming: 4 bases; junction bases outside the gene matches: 9. CDR3 protein: CASAQRGGGPDTQYF. The DNA for the CDR3 is TGTGCCAGCGCACAGCGGGGGGGCGGTCCAGATACGCAGTATTTT.

The CDR3 loop reads CASTTSGGDYNEQFF. In DNA, the CDR3 is TGTGCCAGCACTACTAGCGGGGGGGACTACAATGAGCAGTTCTTC. The rearrangement joins TRBV6-5 to TRBJ2-1; 13 nucleotides align to TRBD2. Germline-derived CDR1 and CDR2 are MNHEY and SVGAGI. The CDR3 spans 15 residues. V shed 7 bases, J shed 3 bases, and the junction held 3 bases outside the gene matches.